The 23 T cell receptor beta chains given below trace back to one sample, sequenced in a study of blood T cell repertoires in COVID-19. Generated by immunoSEQ multiplex PCR, the TCRdb table keeps only in-frame clones and is missing some. The profile covers around 99,000 clones, with approximately 90% appearing a single time and approximately 1.1% taken by the ten largest. The sequenced sample was peripheral blood. These receptors all stem from a human donor in a cohort sampled during active COVID-19.

Only one count was recorded for this clone. The chain recombines TRBV5-6 with TRBJ2-7, with 10 bases that match TRBD2. The CDR3 has 13 residues. V dropped 2 bases and J dropped 7; count of bases not matched to a gene: 3. Germline V gene data show CDR1 as SGHDT and CDR2 as YYEEEE. In DNA form, the CDR3 reads TGTGCCAGCAGCTTAGTAGCGGGAGGTGAGCAGTACTTC. Its translation: CASSLVAGGEQYF. The full variable domain, rest sourced from reference TRBV5-6 and TRBJ2-7, is DAGVTQSPTHLIKTRGQQVTLRCSPKSGHDTVSWYQQALGQGPQFIFQYYEEEERQRGNFPDRFSGHQFPNYSSELNVNALLLGDSALYLCASSLVAGGEQYFGPGTRLTVT.

The chain combines TRBV19 with TRBJ1-2; tentatively, D is TRBD1 (6 bases). V shed 6 bases and J shed 2 bases, with 10 bases lying between them. The CDR3 totals 13 residues. The germline CDR1 and CDR2 sequences are LNHDA and SQIVND (reference sequence). The CDR3 loop reads CASSLQGNYGYTF. The CDR3 nucleotides read TGTGCCAGTAGCTTACAGGGCAACTATGGCTACACCTTC.

The rearrangement links TRBV7-3 to TRBJ2-7; 8 positions match TRBD2. The ends lost 5 bases at V and 4 bases at J; junction bases unmatched: 4. Germline CDR1 SGHTA, CDR2 FQGTGA. The CDR3 is 13 residues long. The CDR3 DNA reads TGTGCCAGCAGCACCCGGGAGGGATACGAGCAGTACTTC. Its protein is CASSTREGYEQYF. The complete variable domain, with remaining parts taken from reference TRBV7-3 and TRBJ2-7, reads GAGVSQTPSNKVTEKGKYVELRCDPISGHTALYWYRQSLGQGPEFLIYFQGTGAADDSGLPNDRFFAVRPEGSVSTLKIQRTERGDSAVYLCASSTREGYEQYFGPGTRLTVT.

The rearrangement joins TRBV27 to TRBJ1-1; D possibly corresponds to TRBD1 (5 bases). Germline loops: CDR1 MNHEY, CDR2 SMNVEV (reference sequence). CDR3 length: 14 amino acids. V lost 0 bases, J lost 5 bases, and 10 bases lay in between. CDR3 protein: CASSLSPGGTEAFF. The CDR3 nucleotides read TGTGCCAGCAGTTTATCACCCGGGGGGACTGAAGCTTTCTTT.

V usage is TRBV5-4 and J usage is TRBJ2-1; TRBD2 agrees at 8 bases. The V gene end was trimmed by 4 bases and the J gene end by 4 bases; junction bases not matched to a gene: 10. Per the germline V gene, CDR1 is SGHNT and CDR2 is YYREEE (reference sequence). CDR3 length: 16 residues. The CDR3 here is CASSLERSGGYNEQFF. Written as DNA, the CDR3 is TGTGCCAGCAGCCTCGAAAGAAGCGGGGGTTACAATGAGCAGTTCTTC.

This chain connects TRBV6-5 to TRBJ2-7; 7 nucleotides line up with TRBD1. The CDR3 consists of 12 residues. Germline assignment: CDR1 MNHEY and CDR2 SVGAGI. With 4 bases clipped from V and 11 bases from J, the junction kept 8 bases outside the gene matches. The CDR3 DNA is TGTGCCAGCAGTTTCGCACAGGGACAGAAGTACTTC. Its translation is CASSFAQGQKYF.

The chain links TRBV2 to TRBJ1-2; D call uncertain. V shed 5 bases and J shed 6 bases, with 13 bases lying between them. CDR3 length: 13 residues. Germline assignment: CDR1 SNHLY and CDR2 FYNNEI. The CDR3 DNA is TGTGCCAGCAGTAGCGGGCGGTCCGATGGCTACACCTTC. Translation gives CASSSGRSDGYTF.

The rearrangement uses TRBV5-1 and TRBJ2-2; 11 positions agree with TRBD2. Germline V gives CDR1 SGHRS, CDR2 YFSETQ. The CDR3 has 16 amino acids. Trimming removed 7 bases from V and 1 base from J; junction bases left unmatched: 6. CDR3 sequence reads: CASVLAGGKNTGELFF. The CDR3, as DNA: TGCGCCAGCGTTCTAGCGGGGGGCAAGAACACCGGGGAGCTGTTTTTT.

In the case of this clone: An end of the junction differs from the germline gene, which may be a read error. V and J are TRBV10-3 and TRBJ2-3; 8 bases align to TRBD2. Per germline, CDR1 ENHRY and CDR2 SYGVKD. CDR3 size: 14 residues. The CDR3 here is CAFSRGGSTDTQYF. CDR3 sequence (DNA): TGTGCCTTCAGCCGGGGGGGGAGCACAGATACGCAGTATTTT.

This clone has a single count. The chain couples TRBV7-6 to TRBJ2-7, with 12 positions matching TRBD2. The junction had 6 bases not matched to a gene; V was cut back by 4 bases and J by 2 bases. This CDR3 contains 16 residues. Germline CDR1 is SGHVS and CDR2 is FNYEAQ. The CDR3 loop is CASSSRTSGETYEQYF. The CDR3, as DNA: TGTGCCAGCAGCTCCAGGACTAGCGGGGAGACCTACGAGCAGTACTTC.

The gene calls are TRBV12-5 and TRBJ1-6; 8 bases map to TRBD1. Germline-derived CDR1 and CDR2 are LGHNT and FRNRAP. V gave up 5 bases and J gave up 11 bases; unmatched junction bases: 17. This CDR3 has 17 residues. DNA of the CDR3: TGTGCTAGTGGTGCCATCAGGGGGCGGGAGAAAGGGACACCCCTCCACTTT. As protein: CASGAIRGREKGTPLHF.

This clone was counted a single time. This chain connects TRBV28 to TRBJ1-2; a weak D match, TRBD1 (6 bases). The CDR3 has 13 amino acids. Germline CDR1 MDHEN, CDR2 SYDVKM. The germline V and J ends were trimmed by 4 bases and 4 bases, with 10 bases remaining between them. The DNA of the CDR3 is TGTGCCAGCAGTTATACCAGGGGCTATGGCTACACCTTC. Its translation is CASSYTRGYGYTF.

Points on this clone: Sequence at one end of the junction differs from germline and may be a read error. V is TRBV9 and J is TRBJ1-2; D gene ambiguous. Germline V gene data show CDR1 as SGDLS and CDR2 as YYNGEE. The CDR3 totals 13 residues. CDR3 in DNA: TGTGCCAGCAGCGTTAGTCCGGAGGGCTGGGCCTCTTTC. As protein: CASSVSPEGWASF. The full variable domain, its missing parts supplied by reference TRBV9 and TRBJ1-2, is DSGVTQTPKHLITATGQRVTLRCSPRSGDLSVYWYQQSLDQGLQFLIQYYNGEERAKGNILERFSAQQFPDLHSELNLSSLELGDSALYFCASSVSPEGWASFGSGTRLTVV.

The chain has TRBV5-6 and TRBJ2-5; D possibly corresponds to TRBD1 (5 bases). This CDR3 comprises 12 residues. With 5 bases removed from V and 4 bases from J, the gap between germline ends came to 9 bases. Looked up from germline, CDR1 is SGHDT and CDR2 is YYEEEE. CDR3 protein: CASRGLGETQYF. The CDR3 nucleotides are TGTGCCAGCAGGGGGCTCGGAGAGACCCAGTACTTC.

This chain links TRBV5-1 with TRBJ2-5; TRBD1 is a possible D gene (6 bases). The ends were cut back, 2 bases at V and 3 bases at J, with 8 bases in the middle. The length of the CDR3 is 13 residues. The germline V gene has CDR1 SGHRS and CDR2 YFSETQ. The CDR3 DNA is TGCGCCAGCAGCTTACAGGGTGAAGAGACCCAGTACTTC. This sequence encodes CASSLQGEETQYF.

The CDR3 DNA is TGTGCCAGCAGCTCCTATCTAGAGGGCGGGAGGTTACCTGAGCAGTTCTTC. The encoded protein is CASSSYLEGGRLPEQFF. This chain connects TRBV7-2 to TRBJ2-1, with 8 bases aligning to TRBD2. The CDR3 runs to 17 residues. The ends lost 4 bases at V and 9 bases at J; junction bases unmatched: 17. Germline V gene lookup returns CDR1 SGHTA and CDR2 FQGNSA.

The genes are TRBV5-4 and TRBJ2-7, with D maybe TRBD1 (6 bases). The CDR3 has 14 residues. Per germline, CDR1 SGHNT and CDR2 YYREEE (reference sequence). The V and J ends lost 2 bases and 2 bases respectively, with 11 bases between them. The CDR3 region is CASSFGRGPYEQYF. The CDR3 DNA follows: TGTGCCAGCAGCTTCGGCAGGGGCCCCTACGAGCAGTACTTC.

The V gene is TRBV27, the J gene TRBJ1-3; unclear D gene. Germline V gives CDR1 MNHEY, CDR2 SMNVEV (reference sequence). The germline V and J ends were trimmed by 4 bases and 3 bases, with 13 bases remaining between them. The CDR3 spans 15 residues. The CDR3 coding sequence is TGTGCCAGCAGTTACAGTCCAGACCTTGGAAACACCATATATTTT. Translation gives CASSYSPDLGNTIYF.

Regarding this clone: The same CDR3 is also encoded by other DNA sequences in this sample. The rearrangement uses TRBV24-1 and TRBJ1-5, with D perhaps matching TRBD1 (5 bases). V dropped 3 bases and J dropped 4 bases, with 12 bases sitting between them. The CDR3 is made up of 15 amino acids. Germline V gene data show CDR1 as KGHDR and CDR2 as SFDVKD. This CDR3 is CATSDPRGGNQPQHF. In DNA form, the CDR3 reads TGTGCCACCAGTGATCCGCGGGGGGGAAATCAGCCCCAGCATTTT.

V usage is TRBV16 and J usage is TRBJ1-1; the D is unclear. The V and J ends lost 2 bases and 6 bases respectively, with 10 bases between them. In germline, CDR1 is KGHSY, CDR2 FQNENV. The CDR3 has 13 amino acids. The DNA of the CDR3 is TGTGCCAGCAGCCAACGAGGGATATCTGAAGCTTTCTTT. Residues: CASSQRGISEAFF.

The V call is TRBV5-4, the J call TRBJ2-5, with 10 nucleotides matching TRBD1. CDR1 and CDR2 from the germline V gene are SGHNT and YYREEE (reference sequence). CDR3 size: 17 residues. The ends lost 4 bases at V and 5 bases at J; junction bases unmatched: 14. The CDR3 protein is CASSPSLTGTGEETQYF. The CDR3 nucleotides are TGTGCCAGCAGCCCCTCACTAACCGGGACAGGGGAGGAGACCCAGTACTTC.

The genes are TRBV19 and TRBJ2-6; 10 positions match TRBD1. In germline, CDR1 is LNHDA, CDR2 SQIVND (reference sequence). V shed 1 base and J 0 bases; nucleotides not matched to a gene: 9. The CDR3 extends over 20 amino acids. CDR3 sequence: CASSIGRGRDRGSGANVLTF. For the CDR3, the DNA is TGTGCCAGTAGTATAGGAAGGGGTCGGGACAGGGGCTCTGGGGCCAACGTCCTGACTTTC.

The CDR3 loop reads CASSFGQGQTQYF. The CDR3 DNA sequence: TGTGCCAGCAGCTTTGGACAGGGCCAGACCCAGTACTTC. This rearrangement joins TRBV7-9 to TRBJ2-5, with 8 bases identical to TRBD1. Trimming at V came to 3 bases and at J to 6 bases, leaving 3 bases not matched to a gene. Germline V CDR1 and CDR2: SEHNR, FQNEAQ (reference sequence). This CDR3 is built from 13 residues.